Listed below are T cell receptor beta chains from one sample, sequenced in a study of PD-1 blockade in classical Hodgkin lymphoma. Produced via immunoSEQ multiplex PCR; TCRdb's table is partial and in-frame only. The sample shows about 97,000 clones, approximately 88% of them seen only once. The material sequenced was peripheral blood mononuclear cells (PBMCs), taken at baseline. The source of these receptors is a human donor with classical Hodgkin lymphoma. Both conserved end residues are part of each CDR3. Clone sizes are given selectively: once, few, many, or a class where the clone is expanded.

. TRBJ1-3 TRBV18 CASSPNSPDSGNTIYF
. TRBJ2-7 TRBV28 CASSVSHRDRGYF
. TRBJ2-3 TRBV7-9 CASSLSSGDTQYF
. TRBJ1-2 TRBV6-5 CASSYLMTRGFYTF
few TRBJ2-1 TRBV11-2 CASSLVVVTGFHGEQFF
. TRBJ2-4 TRBV2 CASSELGRAENIQYF
. TRBJ2-1 TRBV6-5 CASFPNPQAEQFF
. TRBJ2-3 TRBV4-3 CASSQEGGTSGRAATDTQYF
few TRBJ1-2 TRBV9 CASSAPQGARVGYTF
. TRBJ1-3 TRBV30 CAWAGTTGNTIYF
. TRBJ2-2 TRBV25-1 CASSGVSANTGELFF
. TRBJ2-2 TRBV18 CASSPGGRELFF
once TRBJ2-5 TRBV7-7 CASTQGAGDLETQYF
. TRBJ2-3 TRBV7-8 CASSRMGSRTGDTQYF
. TRBJ2-1 TRBV7-2 CASSARDRVYNEQFF
. TRBJ1-1 TRBV19 CASTPNRVNTEAFF
. TRBJ2-7 TRBV5-8 CASRWRDTGYEQYF
. TRBJ1-1 TRBV5-1 CASSFGLTGGDTEAFF
. TRBJ1-1 TRBV5-4 CASSLDRNTEAFF
. TRBJ2-7 TRBV18 CASSPGQGDYEQYF
. TRBJ2-1 TRBV5-4 CASSLVLTGEQFF
. TRBJ1-2 TRBV27 CASSLIFSGFYGYTF